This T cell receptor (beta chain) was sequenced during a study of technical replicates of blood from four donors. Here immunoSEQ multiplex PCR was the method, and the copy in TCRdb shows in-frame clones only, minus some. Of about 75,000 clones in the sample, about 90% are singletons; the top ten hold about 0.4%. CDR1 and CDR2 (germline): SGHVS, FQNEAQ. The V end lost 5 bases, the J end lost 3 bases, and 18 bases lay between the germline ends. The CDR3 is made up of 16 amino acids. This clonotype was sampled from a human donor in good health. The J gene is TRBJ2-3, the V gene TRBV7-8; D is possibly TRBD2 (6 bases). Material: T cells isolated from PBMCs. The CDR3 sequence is CASSLSSGARTDTQYF. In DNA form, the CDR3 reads TGTGCCAGCAGCCTTAGTTCGGGAGCAAGGACAGATACGCAGTATTTT. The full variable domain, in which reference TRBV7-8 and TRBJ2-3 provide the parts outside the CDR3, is GAGVSQSPRYKVAKRGQDVALRCDPISGHVSLFWYQQALGQGPEFLTYFQNEAQLDKSGLPSDRFFAERPEGSVSTLKIQRTQQEDSAVYLCASSLSSGARTDTQYFGPGTRLTVL.